The 14 T cell receptor beta chains below come from one sample, sequenced in a study of STAT3 mutations in large granular lymphocyte leukemia. Overall study findings and caveats: At least one immunodominant TCR beta clonotype appeared in every T-cell large granular lymphocyte leukemia patient.

Using immunoSEQ multiplex PCR, the repertoire was profiled, and TCRdb retains in-frame clones only, with some absent. In the table there are roughly 11,000 clones, 76% of which are singletons. Their specific antigens are unknown. Sequencing used peripheral blood mononuclear cells. All receptors come from a man aged 55-75 years with T-cell large granular lymphocyte leukemia. Some clones in this sample may be carry-over from other donors' samples.

CDR3 residues: CASSLGVTGAEPQHF. The CDR3, as DNA: TGCGCCAGCAGCTTGGGCGTAACAGGGGCAGAGCCCCAGCATTTT. The V gene is TRBV5-1, the J gene TRBJ1-5, with 7 positions matching TRBD1. In germline, CDR1 is SGHRS, CDR2 YFSETQ. V was pared by 0 bases and J by 8 bases, with 8 bases of the junction left unmatched. The CDR3 is 15 amino acids.

This clone was counted a few times. The rearrangement links TRBV30 to TRBJ1-5; D is ambiguous. This CDR3 spans 13 amino acids. V lost 2 bases and J lost 0, with 5 bases in between. The germline V gene has CDR1 GTSNPN and CDR2 SVGIG (reference sequence). CDR3 loop: CAWSKGSNQPQHF. CDR3 DNA sequence: TGTGCCTGGAGTAAGGGTAGCAATCAGCCCCAGCATTTT.

The chain combines TRBV29-1 with TRBJ1-1; unclear D gene. Trimming left V 7 bases short and J 7 bases short, with 13 bases between. Germline values: CDR1 SQVTM, CDR2 ANQGSEA. CDR3 length equals 11 residues. DNA for the CDR3: TGCAGCGCGGGAGAGCAAATTGAAGCTTTCTTT. It encodes CSAGEQIEAFF.

This chain links TRBV20-1 with TRBJ1-1; no firm D call. The CDR3 extends over 11 amino acids. Deletions cut 0 bases from V and 6 bases from J, with 5 bases between. Germline V gene data show CDR1 as DFQATT and CDR2 as SNEGSKA (reference sequence). This CDR3 reads CSARDLAEAFF. CDR3 coding DNA: TGCAGTGCTAGAGATCTCGCTGAAGCTTTCTTT.

The V and J genes are TRBV18 and TRBJ1-5, with a tentative D call TRBD1 (6 bases). CDR3 length: 15 amino acids. Germline lookup yields CDR1 KGHSH and CDR2 LQKENI. V lost 5 bases and J lost 3, with 14 bases in between. CDR3 loop: CASSYRDSFNQPQHF. The CDR3, as DNA: TGTGCCAGCTCATACAGGGATTCCTTCAATCAGCCCCAGCATTTT.

The V gene is TRBV10-3, the J gene TRBJ1-1, with D perhaps TRBD1 (5 bases). This CDR3 is built from 14 residues. The germline V gene has CDR1 ENHRY and CDR2 SYGVKD. V lost 0 bases and J 5 bases, leaving 10 bases between the germline ends. Written as DNA, the CDR3 is TGTGCCATCAGTGAGTCGGGGGGTATGACTGAAGCTTTCTTT. Its protein product is CAISESGGMTEAFF.

The V call is TRBV29-1, the J call TRBJ1-1; D is uncertain. V shed 4 bases and J shed 2 bases, with 8 bases lying between them. The CDR3 totals 12 residues. From germline, CDR1 is SQVTM and CDR2 ANQGSEA. CDR3 coding DNA: TGCAGCGTTGGGCGAGCAAACACTGAAGCTTTCTTT. Amino acids: CSVGRANTEAFF.

This chain uses TRBV27 with TRBJ2-3; 8 positions match TRBD1. Trimming cost V 5 bases and J 3 bases; bases outside gene matches: 13. CDR1 is MNHEY and CDR2 is SMNVEV in the germline V gene (reference sequence). The CDR3 length is 17 residues. The chain's CDR3 is CASSPTPPRGRTDTQYF. CDR3 nucleotide sequence: TGTGCCAGCAGTCCCACCCCGCCCAGGGGGCGTACAGATACGCAGTATTTT.

The chain is built from TRBV18 and TRBJ2-3, with D possibly matching TRBD2 (5 bases). V dropped 3 bases and J dropped 2 bases, with 18 bases sitting between them. CDR1 and CDR2 (germline): KGHSH, LQKENI. The CDR3 is made up of 17 amino acids. Written as DNA, the CDR3 is TGTGCCAGCTCACCTTCGGGAAATCACCATTTCACAGATACGCAGTATTTT. The encoded protein is CASSPSGNHHFTDTQYF. Variable domain in full (rest from reference TRBV18 and TRBJ2-3): NAGVMQNPRHLVRRRGQEARLRCSPMKGHSHVYWYRQLPEEGLKFMVYLQKENIIDESGMPKERFSAEFPKEGPSILRIQQVVRGDSAAYFCASSPSGNHHFTDTQYFGPGTRLTVL.

V gene TRBV5-1 combines with J gene TRBJ2-7; D is possibly TRBD1 or TRBD2 (5 bases each). The germline gives CDR1 SGHRS, CDR2 YFSETQ. The CDR3 consists of 14 residues. The V and J ends lost 1 base and 7 bases respectively, with 15 bases between them. CDR3: CASSLQATWGEQYF. As DNA, the CDR3 is TGCGCCAGCAGCTTGCAGGCAACCTGGGGGGAGCAGTACTTC.

The chain couples TRBV7-9 to TRBJ1-4; 10 positions match TRBD1. The junction had 15 bases not matched to a gene; V was cut back by 5 bases and J by 3 bases. The CDR3 covers 19 residues. The germline CDR1 and CDR2 sequences are SEHNR and FQNEAQ (reference sequence). In DNA form, the CDR3 reads TGTGCCAGCAGCCAGGAGTTGACAGGGGGCGCCGCAGCTAATGAAAAACTGTTTTTT. It encodes CASSQELTGGAAANEKLFF.

V and J are TRBV29-1 and TRBJ1-2; 8 nucleotides line up with TRBD1. The junction had 10 bases not matched to a gene; V was cut back by 6 bases and J by 4 bases. The CDR3 runs 14 residues. Germline CDR1 SQVTM, CDR2 ANQGSEA. The CDR3 region is CSVEDRVGAYGYTF. CDR3 DNA sequence: TGCAGCGTCGAGGACAGGGTGGGCGCCTATGGCTACACCTTC.

The chain couples TRBV5-5 to TRBJ2-2; D is perhaps TRBD2 (5 bases). Germline V CDR1 and CDR2: SGHKS, YYEKEE (reference sequence). V was trimmed by 0 bases and J by 5 bases, leaving 11 bases between them. The CDR3 is made up of 15 amino acids. CDR3 sequence: CASSLELLGTGELFF. CDR3 coding DNA: TGTGCCAGCAGCTTGGAGCTACTAGGGACCGGGGAGCTGTTTTTT.

The V call is TRBV6-5, the J call TRBJ1-1, with a weak D call TRBD1 (5 bases). This CDR3 contains 16 residues. Trimming took 2 bases from V and 2 from J, leaving 15 bases between them. CDR1 MNHEY and CDR2 SVGAGI come from the germline V gene. CDR3 DNA: TGTGCCAGCAGTTACATCCGGATGGGGGTTAACACTGAAGCTTTCTTT. Translating gives CASSYIRMGVNTEAFF.